This T cell receptor beta chain was observed in a study of blood T cells in healthy people across ages. The ends lost 1 base at V and 5 bases at J; junction bases unmatched: 9. This CDR3 is built from 17 residues. The germline CDR1 and CDR2 sequences are SEHNR and FQNEAQ (reference sequence). Using a J-beta primer mix together with a sample-barcoded 5' primer, a second PCR was run for roughly 7 to 12 cycles. TCRdb called the 5' RACE reads again in MiXCR, with one record for every CDR3 protein. This table has 850,000 to 1,300,000 distinct CDR3 sequences, 40% to 45% appearing once. This sequence originates from a woman aged 55-69 years in good health. J is TRBJ2-1 and V is TRBV7-9, with 9 bases lining up with TRBD2. The sample was blood. The CDR3 here is CASSLDYGAGGDNEQFF. CDR3 DNA: TGTGCCAGCAGCTTAGATTACGGAGCGGGAGGCGACAATGAGCAGTTCTTC.